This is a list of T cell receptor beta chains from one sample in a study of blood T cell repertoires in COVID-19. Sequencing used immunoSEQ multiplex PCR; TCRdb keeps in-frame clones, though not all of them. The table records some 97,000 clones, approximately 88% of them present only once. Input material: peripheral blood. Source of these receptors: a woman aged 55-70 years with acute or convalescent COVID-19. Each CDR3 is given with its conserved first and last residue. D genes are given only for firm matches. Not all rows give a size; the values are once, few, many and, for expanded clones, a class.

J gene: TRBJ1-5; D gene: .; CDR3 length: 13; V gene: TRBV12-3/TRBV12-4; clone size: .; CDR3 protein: CASSAGWDQPQHF; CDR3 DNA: TGTGCCAGCAGTGCAGGGTGGGATCAGCCCCAGCATTTT
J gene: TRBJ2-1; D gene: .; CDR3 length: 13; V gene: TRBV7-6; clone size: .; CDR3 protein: CASSPEEDNEQFF; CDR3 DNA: TGTGCCAGCAGCCCCGAGGAGGACAATGAGCAGTTCTTC
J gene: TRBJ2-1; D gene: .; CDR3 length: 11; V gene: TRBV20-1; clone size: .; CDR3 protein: CSASVNNEQFF; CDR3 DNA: TGCAGTGCTAGCGTTAACAATGAGCAGTTCTTC
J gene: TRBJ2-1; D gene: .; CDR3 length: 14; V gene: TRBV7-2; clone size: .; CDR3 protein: CASSWWAERNEQFF; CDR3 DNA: TGTGCCAGCAGCTGGTGGGCCGAGCGGAATGAGCAGTTCTTC
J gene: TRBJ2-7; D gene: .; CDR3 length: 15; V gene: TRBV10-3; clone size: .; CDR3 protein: CAISERGTGSYEQYF; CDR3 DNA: TGTGCCATCAGTGAGCGTGGGACTGGATCCTACGAGCAGTACTTC
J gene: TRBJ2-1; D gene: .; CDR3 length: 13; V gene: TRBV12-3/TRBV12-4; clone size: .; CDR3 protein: CASSLRQNNEQFF; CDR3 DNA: TGTGCCAGCAGTTTGCGGCAGAACAATGAGCAGTTCTTC
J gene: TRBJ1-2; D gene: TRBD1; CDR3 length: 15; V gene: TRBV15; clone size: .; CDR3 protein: CATGTGSKANYGYTF; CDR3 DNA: TGTGCCACCGGGACAGGGTCGAAGGCTAACTATGGCTACACCTTC
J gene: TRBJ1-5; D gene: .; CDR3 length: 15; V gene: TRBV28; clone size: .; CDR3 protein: CASSPRTALNQPQHF; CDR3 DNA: TGTGCCAGCAGTCCCAGGACAGCCCTCAATCAGCCCCAGCATTTT
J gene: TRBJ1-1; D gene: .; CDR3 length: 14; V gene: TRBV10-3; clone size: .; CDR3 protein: CAISERTTNTEAFF; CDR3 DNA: TGTGCCATCAGTGAGCGCACGACTAACACTGAAGCTTTCTTT
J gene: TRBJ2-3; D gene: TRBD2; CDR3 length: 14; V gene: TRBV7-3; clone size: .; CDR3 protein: CASSQAGSTDTQYF; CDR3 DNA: TGTGCCAGCAGCCAAGCGGGAAGCACAGATACGCAGTATTTT
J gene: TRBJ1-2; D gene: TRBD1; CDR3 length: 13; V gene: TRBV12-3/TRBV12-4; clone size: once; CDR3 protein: CASSETGGGGYTF; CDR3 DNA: TGTGCCAGCAGCGAGACAGGGGGTGGGGGCTACACCTTC
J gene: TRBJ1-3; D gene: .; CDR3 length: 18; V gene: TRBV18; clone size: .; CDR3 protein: CASSPQTGRALSGNTIYF; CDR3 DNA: TGTGCCAGCTCACCACAGACGGGCAGGGCTCTCTCTGGAAACACCATATATTTT
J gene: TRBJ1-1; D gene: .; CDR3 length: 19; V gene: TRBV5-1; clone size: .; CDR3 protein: CASSLGLLVTGSMNTEAFF; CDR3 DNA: TGCGCCAGCAGCTTAGGCTTATTGGTGACAGGCAGCATGAACACTGAAGCTTTCTTT
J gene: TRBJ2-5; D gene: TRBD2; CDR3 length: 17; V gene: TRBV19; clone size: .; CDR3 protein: CASSIGAGGPPGETQYF; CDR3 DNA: TGTGCCAGTAGTATTGGGGCGGGAGGACCACCGGGAGAGACCCAGTACTTC
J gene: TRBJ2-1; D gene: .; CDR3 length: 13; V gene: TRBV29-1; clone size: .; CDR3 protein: CSVEVRIASEQFF; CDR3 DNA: TGCAGCGTTGAAGTGAGGATTGCGAGCGAGCAGTTCTTC
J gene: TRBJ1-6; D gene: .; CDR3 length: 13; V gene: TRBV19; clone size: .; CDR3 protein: CASTREFDSPLHF; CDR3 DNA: TGTGCCAGTACGAGGGAATTTGATTCACCCCTCCACTTT
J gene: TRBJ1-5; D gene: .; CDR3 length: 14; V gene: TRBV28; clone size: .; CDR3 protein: CASSLRGMGQPQHF; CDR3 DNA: TGTGCCAGCAGTTTAAGAGGGATGGGGCAGCCCCAGCATTTT
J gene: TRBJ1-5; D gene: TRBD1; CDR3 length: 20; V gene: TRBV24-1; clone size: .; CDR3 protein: CATSDEAWDRGLWRIGPQHF; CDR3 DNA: TGTGCCACCAGTGATGAGGCTTGGGACAGGGGGCTTTGGAGAATCGGCCCCCAGCATTTT
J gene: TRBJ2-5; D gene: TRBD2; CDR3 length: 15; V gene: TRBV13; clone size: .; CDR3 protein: CASSLGLAGGETQYF; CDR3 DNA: TGTGCCAGCAGCTTAGGGCTAGCGGGAGGGGAGACCCAGTACTTC
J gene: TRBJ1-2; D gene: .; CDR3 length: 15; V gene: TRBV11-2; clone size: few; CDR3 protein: CASSLDTRSNYGYTF; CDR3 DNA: TGTGCCAGCAGCTTAGATACGCGGTCAAACTATGGCTACACCTTC
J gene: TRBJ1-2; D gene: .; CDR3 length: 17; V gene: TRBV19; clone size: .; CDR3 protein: CASSPPGLTTEAYGYTF; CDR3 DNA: TGTGCCAGTAGTCCCCCGGGACTGACTACAGAAGCCTATGGCTACACCTTC
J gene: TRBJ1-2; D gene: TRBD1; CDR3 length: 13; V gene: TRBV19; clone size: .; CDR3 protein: CASSPSTGLSYTF; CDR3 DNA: TGTGCCAGTAGTCCGTCGACAGGGCTGAGCTACACCTTC
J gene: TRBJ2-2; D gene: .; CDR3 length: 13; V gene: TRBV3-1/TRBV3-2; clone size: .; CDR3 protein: CASSHDRTGELFF; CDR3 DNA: TGTGCCAGCAGCCATGACAGAACCGGGGAGCTGTTTTTT
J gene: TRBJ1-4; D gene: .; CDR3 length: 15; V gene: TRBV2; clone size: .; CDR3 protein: CASSETRGGNEKLFF; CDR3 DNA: TGTGCCAGCAGTGAAACCAGGGGCGGTAATGAAAAACTGTTTTTT
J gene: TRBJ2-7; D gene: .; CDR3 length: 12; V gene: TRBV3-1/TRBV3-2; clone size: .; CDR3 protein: CASSGRGSEQYF; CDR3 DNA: TGTGCCAGCAGCGGGAGAGGTTCCGAGCAGTACTTC
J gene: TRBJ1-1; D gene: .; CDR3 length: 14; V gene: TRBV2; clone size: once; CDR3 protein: CASSEWAGNTEAFF; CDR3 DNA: TGTGCCAGCAGTGAATGGGCGGGGAACACTGAAGCTTTCTTT
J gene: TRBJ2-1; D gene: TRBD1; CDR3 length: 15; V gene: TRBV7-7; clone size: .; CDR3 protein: CASSSGTGGYNEQFF; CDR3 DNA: TGTGCTAGCAGCTCCGGGACAGGGGGCTACAATGAGCAGTTCTTC
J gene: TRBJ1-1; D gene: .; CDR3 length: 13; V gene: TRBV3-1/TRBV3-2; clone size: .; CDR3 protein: CASSIVLNTEAFF; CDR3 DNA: TGTGCCAGCAGCATAGTCCTGAACACTGAAGCTTTCTTT
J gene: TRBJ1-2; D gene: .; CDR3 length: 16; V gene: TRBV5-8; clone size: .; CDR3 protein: CASSGKDRFTNYGYTF; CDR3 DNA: TGTGCCAGCAGCGGAAAAGACAGGTTCACTAACTATGGCTACACCTTC
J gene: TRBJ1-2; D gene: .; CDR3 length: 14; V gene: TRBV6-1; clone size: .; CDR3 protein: CASSEAGNFYGYTF; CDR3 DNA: TGTGCCAGCAGTGAGGCAGGGAATTTCTATGGCTACACCTTC
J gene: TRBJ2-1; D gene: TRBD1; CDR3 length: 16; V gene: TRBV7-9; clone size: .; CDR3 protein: CASSSGQGKGYNEQFF; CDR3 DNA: TGTGCCAGCAGCTCTGGACAGGGAAAAGGCTACAATGAGCAGTTCTTC
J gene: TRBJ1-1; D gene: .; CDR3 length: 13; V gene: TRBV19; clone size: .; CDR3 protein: CASSHSRGTEAFF; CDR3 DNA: TGTGCCAGTAGCCATTCGAGGGGGACGGAAGCTTTCTTT
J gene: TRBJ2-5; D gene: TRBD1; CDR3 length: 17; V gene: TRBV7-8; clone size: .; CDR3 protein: CASSLEGLRDRGETQYF; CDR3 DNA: TGTGCCAGCAGCTTAGAGGGGTTACGCGACAGGGGAGAGACCCAGTACTTC
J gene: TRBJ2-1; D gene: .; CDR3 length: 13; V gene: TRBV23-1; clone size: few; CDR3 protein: CARDCGANNEQFF; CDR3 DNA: TGCGCCAGAGACTGTGGGGCAAACAATGAGCAGTTCTTC
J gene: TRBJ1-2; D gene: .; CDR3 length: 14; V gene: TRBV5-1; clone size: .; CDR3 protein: CASSLDDSNYGYTF; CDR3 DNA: TGCGCCAGCAGCTTGGATGATAGTAACTATGGCTACACCTTC
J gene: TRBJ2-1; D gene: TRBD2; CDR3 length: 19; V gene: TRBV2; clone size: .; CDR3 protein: CASSGASGRGRGGYNEQFF; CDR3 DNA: TGTGCCAGCAGTGGTGCTAGCGGGAGAGGGCGCGGAGGCTACAATGAGCAGTTCTTC
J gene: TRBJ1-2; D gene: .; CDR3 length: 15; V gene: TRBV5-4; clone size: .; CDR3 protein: CASSLGQGSNYGYTF; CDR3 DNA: TGTGCCAGCAGCTTGGGCCAGGGTTCTAACTATGGCTACACCTTC
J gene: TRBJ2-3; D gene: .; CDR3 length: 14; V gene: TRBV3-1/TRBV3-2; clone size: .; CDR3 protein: CASSQVGLADTQYF; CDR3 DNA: TGTGCCAGCAGCCAAGTCGGGCTAGCGGATACGCAGTATTTT
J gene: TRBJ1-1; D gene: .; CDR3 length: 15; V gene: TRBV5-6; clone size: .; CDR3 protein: CASSATGRPNTEAFF; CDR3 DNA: TGTGCCAGCAGCGCAACCGGGAGACCAAACACTGAAGCTTTCTTT
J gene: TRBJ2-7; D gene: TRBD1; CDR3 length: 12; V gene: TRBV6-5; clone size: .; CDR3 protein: CASSYGTGEQYF; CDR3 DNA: TGTGCCAGCAGTTACGGGACAGGCGAGCAGTACTTC
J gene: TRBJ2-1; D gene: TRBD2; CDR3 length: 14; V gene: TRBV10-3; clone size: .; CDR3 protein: CAIRGEGRIDEQFF; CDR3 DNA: TGTGCCATCAGAGGGGAGGGCCGGATCGATGAGCAGTTCTTC
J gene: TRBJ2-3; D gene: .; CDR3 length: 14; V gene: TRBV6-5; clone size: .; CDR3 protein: CASSTGRGIRTQYF; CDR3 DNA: TGTGCCAGCAGTACGGGACGGGGGATTCGGACGCAGTATTTT
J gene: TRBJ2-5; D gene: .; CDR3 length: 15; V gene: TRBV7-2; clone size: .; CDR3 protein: CASSRGLVPRGTQYF; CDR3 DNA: TGTGCCAGCAGCCGGGGTCTCGTCCCCCGAGGGACCCAGTACTTC
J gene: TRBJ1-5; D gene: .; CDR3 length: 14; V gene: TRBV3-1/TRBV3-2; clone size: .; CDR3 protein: CASSSETMGQPQHF; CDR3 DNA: TGTGCCAGCAGCTCAGAGACTATGGGTCAGCCCCAGCATTTT
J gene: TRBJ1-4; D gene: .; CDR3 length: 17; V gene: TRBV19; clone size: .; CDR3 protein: CASSMWQAKATNEKLFF; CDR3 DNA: TGTGCCAGTAGTATGTGGCAGGCGAAGGCAACTAATGAAAAACTGTTTTTT
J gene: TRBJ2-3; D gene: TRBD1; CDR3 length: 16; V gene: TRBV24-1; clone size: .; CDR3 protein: CATSDRTGRIQDTQYF; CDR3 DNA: TGTGCCACCAGCGATCGGACAGGGAGAATACAAGATACGCAGTATTTT
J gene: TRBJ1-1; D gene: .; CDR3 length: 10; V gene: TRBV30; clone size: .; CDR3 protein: CAWKRGRAFF; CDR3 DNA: TGTGCCTGGAAACGAGGGAGAGCTTTCTTT
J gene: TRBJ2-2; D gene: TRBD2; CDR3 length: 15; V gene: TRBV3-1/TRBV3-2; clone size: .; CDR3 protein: CASSPTSRNTGELFF; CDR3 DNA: TGTGCCAGCAGCCCGACTAGCAGGAACACCGGGGAGCTGTTTTTT
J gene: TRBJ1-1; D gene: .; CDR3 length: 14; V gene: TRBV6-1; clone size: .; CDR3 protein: CASSELGGSGEAFF; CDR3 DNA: TGTGCCAGCAGTGAACTGGGGGGGAGCGGTGAAGCTTTCTTT
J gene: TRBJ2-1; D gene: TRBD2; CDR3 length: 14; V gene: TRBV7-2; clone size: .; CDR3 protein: CASSLALAGDEQFF; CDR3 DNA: TGTGCCAGCAGCTTAGCACTAGCGGGAGATGAGCAGTTCTTC
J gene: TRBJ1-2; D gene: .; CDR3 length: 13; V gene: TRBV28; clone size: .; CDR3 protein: CASSFIQSYGYTF; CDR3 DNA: TGTGCCAGCAGTTTCATTCAGTCCTATGGCTACACCTTC
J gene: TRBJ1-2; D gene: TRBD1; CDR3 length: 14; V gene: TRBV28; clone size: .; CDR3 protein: CASRGQGGNYGYTF; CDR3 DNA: TGTGCCAGCAGGGGACAGGGGGGAAACTATGGCTACACCTTC